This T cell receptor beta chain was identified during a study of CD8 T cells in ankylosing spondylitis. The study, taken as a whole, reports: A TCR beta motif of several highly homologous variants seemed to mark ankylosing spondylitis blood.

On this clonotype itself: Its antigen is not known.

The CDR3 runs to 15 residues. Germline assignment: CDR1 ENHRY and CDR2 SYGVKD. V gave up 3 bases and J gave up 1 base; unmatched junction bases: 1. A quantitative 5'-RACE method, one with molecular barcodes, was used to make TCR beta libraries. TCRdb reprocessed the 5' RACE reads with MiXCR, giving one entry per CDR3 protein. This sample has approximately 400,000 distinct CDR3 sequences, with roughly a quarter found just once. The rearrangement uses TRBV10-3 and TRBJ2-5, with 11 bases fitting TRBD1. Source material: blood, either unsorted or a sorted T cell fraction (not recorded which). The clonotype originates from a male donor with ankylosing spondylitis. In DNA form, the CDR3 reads TGTGCCATCAGTGAAGGGACAGGGGGCCAAGAGACCCAGTACTTC. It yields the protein CAISEGTGGQETQYF.